Given below is one TCR beta chain in context. What was amplified from RNA transcripts were TCR beta CDR3 regions. The HTBI primer set served for first-round RT-PCR of the TCR CDR3. TCRdb reprocessed the multiplex PCR reads via MiXCR and lists one record per CDR3 protein. The sample consists of about 600,000 distinct CDR3 sequences, 16% of them appearing once. The record originates from a study of T cells in Graves' hyperthyroidism and ophthalmopathy. This CDR3 is built from 14 residues. Germline CDR1 MNHEY, CDR2 SMNVEV (reference sequence). V was pared by 10 bases and J by 3 bases, with 7 bases of the junction left unmatched.

Specimen: blood. This TCR came from a woman between 40 and 55 years old with Graves' ophthalmopathy. The J gene is TRBJ2-2, the V gene TRBV27; the match to TRBD1 covers 8 bases. CDR3 loop: CATRDRTYTGELFF. For the CDR3, the DNA is TGTGCCACCCGGGACAGGACCTACACCGGGGAGCTGTTTTTT.